Below are 32 T cell receptor beta chains sequenced from a single sample in a study of Ad26.COV2.S vaccination and SARS-CoV-2 variants. Described treatment: 19 received Ad26.COV2.S at low or high dose, single or two shots; 5 received placebo; per-sample allocation not given. Day 63 after the first injection of vaccine or placebo was the sampling time. TCRdb's copy holds only in-frame clones and misses some; the assay was immunoSEQ multiplex PCR. The sample contains about 480,000 clones, approximately 90% of which appear only once. Specimen: peripheral blood, collected in a trial of Ad26.COV2.S vaccine versus placebo. These receptor sequences come from a person between 18 and 65 years old who received the Ad26.COV2.S COVID-19 vaccine or a placebo.

In its sample, this clone was seen a few times. The gene calls are TRBV19 and TRBJ1-2, with no clear D. The CDR3 contains 18 residues. V lost 2 bases and J 0 bases, leaving 19 bases between the germline ends. Per germline, CDR1 LNHDA and CDR2 SQIVND (reference sequence). The CDR3 DNA reads as TGTGCCAGTAGTATAAGCCTACAGCAGGTCTACTCTAACTATGGCTACACCTTC. Protein sequence: CASSISLQQVYSNYGYTF.

This clone has just one count. This chain joins TRBV27 and TRBJ2-3, with 13 bases matching TRBD2. CDR3 length: 18 amino acids. V lost 3 bases, J lost 1 base, and 7 bases stayed unmatched. CDR1 is MNHEY and CDR2 is SMNVEV in the germline V gene (reference sequence). The CDR3 DNA reads as TGTGCCAGCAGTTTTACTAGCGGGAGGGCCCTTCGCACAGATACGCAGTATTTT. Translating it yields CASSFTSGRALRTDTQYF.

The chain employs TRBV11-2 and TRBJ2-3; either TRBD1 or TRBD2 may supply D (6 bases each). V was clipped by 1 base and J by 8 bases, with 7 bases between them. This CDR3 is built from 12 residues. Germline loops: CDR1 SGHAT, CDR2 FQNNGV. CDR3 amino acids: CASSLAGATQYF. CDR3 DNA: TGTGCCAGCAGCTTAGCGGGGGCTACGCAGTATTTT.

The gene calls are TRBV5-1 and TRBJ2-2; D uncertain. Per germline, CDR1 SGHRS and CDR2 YFSETQ. The CDR3 sequence is 16 residues long. The V end was cut by 7 bases, the J end by 0 bases, with 16 bases between. The CDR3 bases are TGCGCCAGCCAGGATCCACGGCGCTCGAACACCGGGGAGCTGTTTTTT. Its protein product is CASQDPRRSNTGELFF.

This rearrangement joins TRBV6-5 to TRBJ2-7, with 9 bases lining up with TRBD2. Losses at the gene ends were 0 bases for V and 6 bases for J; bases not matched to a gene: 6. CDR3 length: 15 amino acids. CDR1 and CDR2 from the germline V gene are MNHEY and SVGAGI. In nucleotides, the CDR3 is TGTGCCAGCAGTTACTCGCTTAGCGGGAGTACCGAGCAGTACTTC. Protein: CASSYSLSGSTEQYF.

The chain links TRBV25-1 to TRBJ1-2; TRBD1 might be the D (5 bases). This CDR3 contains 13 residues. Trimming removed 8 bases from V and 2 bases from J, with 12 bases in between. CDR1 MGHDK and CDR2 SYGVNS come from the germline V gene. In DNA, the CDR3 is TGTGCCAGCGGTAGAACAGGCAACTATGGCTACACCTTC. Translating gives CASGRTGNYGYTF.

The CDR3 nucleotides read TGTGCCTGGAGTGGCGCGGTTTCCACAGATACGCAGTATTTT. As protein: CAWSGAVSTDTQYF. The chain links TRBV30 to TRBJ2-3; D remains ambiguous. The CDR3 has 14 amino acids. The V end was cut by 1 base, the J end by 2 bases, with 10 bases between. Germline V CDR1 and CDR2: GTSNPN, SVGIG (reference sequence).

V gene TRBV3-1 (or the pseudogene TRBV3-2) combines with J gene TRBJ1-2, with a tentative D call TRBD1 (6 bases). Per the germline V gene, CDR1 is LGHDT and CDR2 is YNNKEL (reference sequence). Trimming left V 0 bases short and J 1 base short, with 15 bases between. The CDR3 spans 17 residues. CDR3: CASSQDCLTGFNYGYTF. DNA for the CDR3: TGTGCCAGCAGCCAAGATTGTTTAACAGGGTTTAACTATGGCTACACCTTC.

The chain is built from TRBV5-4 and TRBJ2-7; tentative D call: TRBD1 (8 bases). The CDR3 loop spans 14 amino acids. The V and J ends lost 4 bases and 7 bases respectively, with 18 bases between them. Germline CDR1 reads SGHNT; CDR2 reads YYREEE (reference sequence). DNA for the CDR3: TGTGCCAGCAGCGGAACAGGGGGGGTCAGGGAGCAGTACTTC. Its protein is CASSGTGGVREQYF.

In regard to this clone: Other nucleotide sequences from this sample produce the same CDR3. The rearrangement uses TRBV19 and TRBJ1-1; D may be TRBD1 (5 bases). Trimming removed 2 bases from V and 0 bases from J, with 7 bases in between. Germline V gene sequence: CDR1 LNHDA, CDR2 SQIVND (reference sequence). This CDR3 comprises 14 residues. The CDR3 nucleotides read TGTGCCAGTAGTATAAGAGGGGTGAACACTGAAGCTTTCTTT. Translation: CASSIRGVNTEAFF.

J is TRBJ2-1 and V is TRBV6-5; D tentatively fits TRBD1 or TRBD2 (5 bases each). Germline CDR1 is MNHEY and CDR2 is SVGAGI. The CDR3 loop spans 13 amino acids. V was shortened by 6 bases and J by 7 bases, with 13 bases between the two germline ends. The CDR3 sequence is CASSSIRENEQFF. For the CDR3, the DNA is TGTGCCAGCAGCTCCATCAGGGAGAATGAGCAGTTCTTC.

V gene TRBV2 combines with J gene TRBJ2-6; the D gene could be TRBD1 or TRBD2 (5 bases each). CDR3 size: 15 residues. V lost 6 bases and J 0 bases, leaving 9 bases between the germline ends. Germline V gene lookup returns CDR1 SNHLY and CDR2 FYNNEI. The CDR3 coding sequence is TGTGCCAGCAGGAGGGGTTACTCTGGGGCCAACGTCCTGACTTTC. Translated, it gives CASRRGYSGANVLTF.

The chain links TRBV14 to TRBJ2-7, with D possibly being TRBD1 or TRBD2 (5 bases each). Trimming shortened V by 1 base and J by 6 bases, and 10 bases separated the two germline ends. Germline V gives CDR1 SGHDN, CDR2 FVKESK. The CDR3 contains 13 residues. CDR3 in DNA: TGTGCCAGCAGCCAAGTCAGGGACGGCGAGCAGTACTTC. Its translation is CASSQVRDGEQYF.

The chain combines TRBV3-1 (or the pseudogene TRBV3-2) with TRBJ2-1; the match to TRBD2 covers 7 bases. The CDR3 has 12 residues. The germline V gene encodes CDR1 LGHDT and CDR2 YNNKEL (reference sequence). V was clipped by 7 bases and J by 7 bases; unmatched bases: 4. The CDR3 sequence is CASNRAGNEQFF. The DNA of the CDR3 is TGTGCCAGCAATCGAGCGGGGAATGAGCAGTTCTTC.

The chain joins TRBV19 to TRBJ2-3; the match to TRBD2 covers 8 bases. Germline CDR1 and CDR2: LNHDA and SQIVND (reference sequence). This CDR3 is built from 15 residues. The J segment lost 1 base and the V segment lost 6 bases, leaving 6 bases of the junction unmatched. In DNA, the CDR3 is TGTGCCAGTAGACAGCCGGGACTAGGCACAGATACGCAGTATTTT. This encodes CASRQPGLGTDTQYF. The whole variable domain, filled in from reference TRBV19 and TRBJ2-3, reads DGGITQSPKYLFRKEGQNVTLSCEQNLNHDAMYWYRQDPGQGLRLIYYSQIVNDFQKGDIAEGYSVSREKKESFPLTVTSAQKNPTAFYLCASRQPGLGTDTQYFGPGTRLTVL.

V usage is TRBV6-6 and J usage is TRBJ2-7; D may be TRBD1 (5 bases). The CDR3 runs 16 residues. Trimming took off 8 bases at V and 2 bases at J, with 22 bases between the two ends. Germline CDR1 MNHNY, CDR2 SVGAGI (reference sequence). DNA for the CDR3: TGTGCCAGCGGCCGGGCTTCCGTGACAGCAGCCTACGAGCAGTACTTC. Its translation is CASGRASVTAAYEQYF.

V and J are TRBV19 and TRBJ1-2; tentative D call: TRBD1 (5 bases). This CDR3 has 16 residues. V lost 3 bases to trimming and J lost 8 bases, with 22 bases between them. Per the germline V gene, CDR1 is LNHDA and CDR2 is SQIVND (reference sequence). For the CDR3, the DNA is TGTGCCAGTAGTATTTCGGCAGGGCGCCCCAGGGAGGGCTACACCTTC. Translating it yields CASSISAGRPREGYTF.

The chain links TRBV2 to TRBJ1-2, with 10 bases identical to TRBD1. The germline V gene encodes CDR1 SNHLY and CDR2 FYNNEI. J gave up 6 bases and V 1 base, and 8 bases lay outside the gene matches. The CDR3 runs to 16 residues. CDR3 region: CASSEVGGTGVDGYTF. Written as DNA, the CDR3 is TGTGCCAGCAGTGAAGTCGGCGGGACAGGGGTCGATGGCTACACCTTC.

The chain carries TRBV5-1 and TRBJ2-3; the match to TRBD2 covers 10 bases. The CDR3 is 13 residues long. The trim removed 7 bases at V and 5 bases at J, leaving 4 bases unmatched. Germline CDR1 SGHRS, CDR2 YFSETQ. Here the CDR3 reads CASRTSGLDTQYF. The CDR3 DNA reads as TGCGCCAGCCGGACTAGCGGATTAGATACGCAGTATTTT.

The chain is built from TRBV28 and TRBJ2-7; 13 nucleotides align to TRBD2. The germline CDR1 and CDR2 sequences are MDHEN and SYDVKM. V shed 5 bases, J shed 3 bases, and the junction held 13 bases outside the gene matches. The CDR3 covers 18 residues. CDR3 DNA sequence: TGTGCCAGCAGTCTAGGACTAGCGGGAGTGGCGGCCATCTACGAGCAGTACTTC. This gives the protein CASSLGLAGVAAIYEQYF.

V and J are TRBV27 and TRBJ2-7; TRBD2 agrees at 9 bases. V shed 5 bases, J shed 6 bases, and the junction held 11 bases outside the gene matches. Germline V gene sequence: CDR1 MNHEY, CDR2 SMNVEV (reference sequence). The CDR3 spans 15 residues. CDR3 nucleotide sequence: TGTGCCAGCAGTCCTCCCGCTAGCGGGGTAATCGAGCAGTACTTC. Encoded protein: CASSPPASGVIEQYF.

The gene calls are TRBV28 and TRBJ2-7, with D unclear. Germline V gene sequence: CDR1 MDHEN, CDR2 SYDVKM. This CDR3 region has 11 residues. V was pared by 5 bases and J by 4 bases, with 6 bases between. The DNA of the CDR3 is TGTGCCAGCAGTGAGAGGTACGAGCAGTACTTC. This gives the protein CASSERYEQYF.

This clone appeared a single time. The rearrangement joins TRBV10-3 to TRBJ2-3, with 9 bases lining up with TRBD1. The germline gives CDR1 ENHRY, CDR2 SYGVKD. The ends lost 6 bases at V and 6 bases at J; junction bases unmatched: 7. The CDR3 sequence is 14 residues long. The CDR3 spells CAIRDRGLIDTQYF. The CDR3, as DNA: TGTGCCATCAGGGACAGGGGATTGATTGATACGCAGTATTTT.

The chain carries TRBV7-8 and TRBJ1-2, with 8 bases that match TRBD1. Looked up from germline, CDR1 is SGHVS and CDR2 is FQNEAQ. V shed 3 bases and J 6 bases; nucleotides not matched to a gene: 6. The length of the CDR3 is 14 residues. The CDR3 sequence: CASSFSAGGNGYTF. CDR3 sequence (DNA): TGTGCCAGCAGCTTCTCCGCAGGGGGCAATGGCTACACCTTC.

The V and J genes are TRBV28 and TRBJ2-7; D is unclear. Germline-derived CDR1 and CDR2 are MDHEN and SYDVKM. V was pared by 8 bases and J by 7 bases, with 15 bases between. This CDR3 is 12 amino acids long. CDR3 DNA: TGTGCCAGCGGACCGACACTGGGGGAGCAGTACTTC. Its translation: CASGPTLGEQYF.

The chain joins TRBV7-2 to TRBJ2-5; D possibly corresponds to TRBD1 (5 bases). Germline V CDR1 and CDR2: SGHTA, FQGNSA. The CDR3 spans 16 residues. Trimming removed 3 bases at V and 4 bases at J, with 18 bases between. The CDR3 spells CASSLSPTGVRETQYF. The CDR3, as DNA: TGTGCCAGCAGCTTGAGTCCAACAGGTGTCCGAGAGACCCAGTACTTC.

The J gene is TRBJ1-1, the V gene TRBV7-9; the match to TRBD1 covers 7 bases. The CDR3 has 14 amino acids. Germline V CDR1 and CDR2: SEHNR, FQNEAQ (reference sequence). J was trimmed by 5 bases and V by 7 bases; bases with no gene match: 10. The CDR3 region has the DNA TGTGCCAGCAAAGGACAGGCGGTTTATACTGAAGCTTTCTTT. Translating it yields CASKGQAVYTEAFF. The full variable domain, with the rest looked up from reference TRBV7-9 and TRBJ1-1, is DTGVSQNPRHKITKRGQNVTFRCDPISEHNRLYWYRQTLGQGPEFLTYFQNEAQLEKSRLLSDRFSAERPKGSFSTLEIQRTEQGDSAMYLCASKGQAVYTEAFFGQGTRLTVV.

The CDR3 is CASRTDHLRDEQFF. DNA for the CDR3: TGTGCCAGCAGGACGGACCACCTTAGGGATGAGCAGTTCTTC. The V call is TRBV6-5, the J call TRBJ2-1; no definite D call. The CDR3 runs to 14 residues. CDR1 MNHEY and CDR2 SVGAGI come from the germline V gene. The V gene lost 6 bases and the J gene lost 8 bases, with 17 bases spanning the gap.

CDR3 sequence reads: CASRPTGGRTGELFF. As DNA, the CDR3 is TGTGCCAGCAGGCCGACAGGGGGCCGGACCGGGGAGCTGTTTTTT. V usage is TRBV2 and J usage is TRBJ2-2; 10 bases line up with TRBD1. V gave up 6 bases and J gave up 5 bases; unmatched junction bases: 6. Germline assignment: CDR1 SNHLY and CDR2 FYNNEI. The CDR3 totals 15 residues.

V and J are TRBV7-2 and TRBJ1-4; possibly TRBD1 for D (5 bases). Trimming cost V 5 bases and J 8 bases, with 12 bases left between them. Germline V gene lookup returns CDR1 SGHTA and CDR2 FQGNSA. This CDR3 region has 13 residues. The CDR3 coding sequence is TGTGCCAGCAGCCAAGATCGGGGCGAAAAACTGTTTTTT. Its protein product is CASSQDRGEKLFF. The full variable domain, rest sourced from reference TRBV7-2 and TRBJ1-4, is GAGVSQSPSNKVTEKGKDVELRCDPISGHTALYWYRQSLGQGLEFLIYFQGNSAPDKSGLPSDRFSAERTGGSVSTLTIQRTQQEDSAVYLCASSQDRGEKLFFGSGTQLSVL.

This chain links TRBV4-3 with TRBJ2-1; 7 bases are shared with TRBD1. Germline CDR1 LGHNA, CDR2 YSLEER. CDR3 length equals 16 residues. The junction had 10 bases not matched to a gene; V was cut back by 3 bases and J by 5 bases. CDR3 sequence (DNA): TGCGCCAGCAGCCAGCGAACAGGGGTTTGGGACAATGAGCAGTTCTTC. Amino acid sequence: CASSQRTGVWDNEQFF.

CDR3 region: CASSPLTGTDTQYF. The CDR3 coding sequence is TGTGCCAGCAGCCCACTGACAGGGACAGATACGCAGTATTTT. The rearrangement links TRBV5-8 to TRBJ2-3, with 7 bases lining up with TRBD1. Germline CDR1 reads SGHTS; CDR2 reads YDEGEE. Trimming cost V 4 bases and J 3 bases; bases outside gene matches: 5. The CDR3 totals 14 residues.